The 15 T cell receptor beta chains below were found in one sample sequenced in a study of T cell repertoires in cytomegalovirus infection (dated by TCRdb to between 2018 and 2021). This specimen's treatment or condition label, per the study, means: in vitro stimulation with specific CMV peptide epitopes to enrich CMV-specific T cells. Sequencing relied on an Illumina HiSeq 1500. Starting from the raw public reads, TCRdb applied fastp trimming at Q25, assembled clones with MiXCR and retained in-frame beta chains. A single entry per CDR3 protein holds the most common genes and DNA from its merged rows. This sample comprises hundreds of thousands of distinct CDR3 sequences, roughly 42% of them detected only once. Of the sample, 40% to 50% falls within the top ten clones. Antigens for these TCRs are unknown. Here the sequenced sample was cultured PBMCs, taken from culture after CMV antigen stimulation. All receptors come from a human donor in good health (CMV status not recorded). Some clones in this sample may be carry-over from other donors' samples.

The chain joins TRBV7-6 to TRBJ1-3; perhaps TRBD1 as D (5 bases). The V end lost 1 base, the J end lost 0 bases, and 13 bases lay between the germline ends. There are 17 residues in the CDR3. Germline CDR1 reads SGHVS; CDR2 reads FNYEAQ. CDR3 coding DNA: TGTGCCAGCAGCTTAGTTGCGCAGGGACTCTCTGGAAACACCATATATTTT. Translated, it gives CASSLVAQGLSGNTIYF.

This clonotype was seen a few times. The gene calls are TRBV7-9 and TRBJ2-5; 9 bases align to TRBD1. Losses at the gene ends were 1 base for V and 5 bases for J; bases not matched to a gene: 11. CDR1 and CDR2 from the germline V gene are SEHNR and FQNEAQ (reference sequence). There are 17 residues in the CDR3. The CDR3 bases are TGTGCCAGCAGCTTAGGTCCGGGACAGGGTCGGATGGAGACCCAGTACTTC. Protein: CASSLGPGQGRMETQYF. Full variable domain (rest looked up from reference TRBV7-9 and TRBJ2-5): DTGVSQNPRHKITKRGQNVTFRCDPISEHNRLYWYRQTLGQGPEFLTYFQNEAQLEKSRLLSDRFSAERPKGSFSTLEIQRTEQGDSAMYLCASSLGPGQGRMETQYFGPGTRLLVL.

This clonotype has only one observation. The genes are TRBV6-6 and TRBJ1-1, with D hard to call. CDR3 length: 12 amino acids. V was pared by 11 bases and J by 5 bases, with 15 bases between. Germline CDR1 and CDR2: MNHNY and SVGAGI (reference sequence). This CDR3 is CAAAGLETEAFF. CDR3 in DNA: TGTGCCGCGGCCGGTTTGGAGACTGAAGCTTTCTTT.

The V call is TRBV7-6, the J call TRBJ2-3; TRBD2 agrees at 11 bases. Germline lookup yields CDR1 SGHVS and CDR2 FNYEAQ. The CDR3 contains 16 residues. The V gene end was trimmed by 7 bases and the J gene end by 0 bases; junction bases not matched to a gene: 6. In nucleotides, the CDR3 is TGTGCCAGCACCCGCCTAGCGGGGGGCAGCACAGATACGCAGTATTTT. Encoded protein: CASTRLAGGSTDTQYF.

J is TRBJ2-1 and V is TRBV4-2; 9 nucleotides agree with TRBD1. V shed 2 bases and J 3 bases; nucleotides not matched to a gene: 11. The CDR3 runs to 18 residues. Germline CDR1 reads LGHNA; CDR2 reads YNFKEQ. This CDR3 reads CASSQPSVTGGNYNEQFF. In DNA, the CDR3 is TGTGCCAGCAGCCAACCCTCCGTGACAGGGGGGAACTACAATGAGCAGTTCTTC.

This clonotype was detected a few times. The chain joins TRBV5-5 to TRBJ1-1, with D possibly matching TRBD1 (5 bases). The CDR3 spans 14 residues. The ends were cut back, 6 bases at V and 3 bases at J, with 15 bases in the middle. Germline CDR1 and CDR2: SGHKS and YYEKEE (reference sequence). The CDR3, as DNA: TGTGCCAGCATGGTTAGTCGGGGACACACTGAAGCTTTCTTT. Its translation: CASMVSRGHTEAFF.

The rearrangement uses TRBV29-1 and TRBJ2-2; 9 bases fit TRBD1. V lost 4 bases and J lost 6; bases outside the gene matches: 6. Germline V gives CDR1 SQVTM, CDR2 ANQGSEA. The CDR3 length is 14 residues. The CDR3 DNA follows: TGCAGCGTTGGCAGGACAGGGGTGGCCGGGGAGCTGTTTTTT. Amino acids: CSVGRTGVAGELFF.

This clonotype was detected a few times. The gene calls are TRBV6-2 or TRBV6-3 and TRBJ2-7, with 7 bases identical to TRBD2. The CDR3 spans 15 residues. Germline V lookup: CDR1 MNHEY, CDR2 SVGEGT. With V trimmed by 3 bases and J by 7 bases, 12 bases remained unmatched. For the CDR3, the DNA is TGTGCCAGCAGTTATGACGGTGGGAGGGGATCGGAGCAGTACTTC. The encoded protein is CASSYDGGRGSEQYF.

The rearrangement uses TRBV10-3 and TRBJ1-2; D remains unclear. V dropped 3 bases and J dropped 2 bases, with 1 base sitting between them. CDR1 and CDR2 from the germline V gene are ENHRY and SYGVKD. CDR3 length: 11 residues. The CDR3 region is CAISENYGYTF. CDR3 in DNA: TGTGCCATCAGTGAAAACTATGGCTACACCTTC.

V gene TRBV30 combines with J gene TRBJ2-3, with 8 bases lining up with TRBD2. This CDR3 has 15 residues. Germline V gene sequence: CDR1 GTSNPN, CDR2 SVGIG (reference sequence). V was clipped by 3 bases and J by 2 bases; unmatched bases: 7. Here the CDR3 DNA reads TGTGCCTGGAGCTCTGGCGGGAGGTTCACAGATACGCAGTATTTT. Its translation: CAWSSGGRFTDTQYF.

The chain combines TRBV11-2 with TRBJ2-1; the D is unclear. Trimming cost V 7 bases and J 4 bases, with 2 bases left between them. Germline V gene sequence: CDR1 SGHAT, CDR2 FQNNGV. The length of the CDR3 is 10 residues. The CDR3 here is CASTYNEQFF. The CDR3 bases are TGTGCCAGCACTTACAATGAGCAGTTCTTC.

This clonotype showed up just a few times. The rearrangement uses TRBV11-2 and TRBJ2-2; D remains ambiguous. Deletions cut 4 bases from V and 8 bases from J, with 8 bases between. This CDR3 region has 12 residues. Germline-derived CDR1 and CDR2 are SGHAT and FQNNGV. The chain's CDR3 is CASSYLPGELFF. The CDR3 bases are TGTGCCAGCAGCTATCTCCCGGGGGAGCTGTTTTTT. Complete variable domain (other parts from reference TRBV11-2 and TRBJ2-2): EAGVAQSPRYKIIEKRQSVAFWCNPISGHATLYWYQQILGQGPKLLIQFQNNGVVDDSQLPKDRFSAERLKGVDSTLKIQPAKLEDSAVYLCASSYLPGELFFGEGSRLTVL.

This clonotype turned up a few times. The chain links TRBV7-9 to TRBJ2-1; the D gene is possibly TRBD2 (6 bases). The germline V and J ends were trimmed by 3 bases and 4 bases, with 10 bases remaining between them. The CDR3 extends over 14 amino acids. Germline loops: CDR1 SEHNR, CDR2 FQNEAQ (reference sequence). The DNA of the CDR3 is TGTGCCAGCAGCTTGGGGAGGCTGTACAATGAGCAGTTCTTC. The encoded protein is CASSLGRLYNEQFF.

The CDR3 loop reads CASSLTPFYSNQPQHF. In DNA, the CDR3 is TGTGCCAGCAGCTTGACCCCCTTCTATAGCAATCAGCCCCAGCATTTT. The rearrangement uses TRBV7-2 and TRBJ1-5; no definite D call. Germline loops: CDR1 SGHTA, CDR2 FQGNSA. The CDR3 is made up of 16 amino acids. Trimming stripped 3 bases from V and 0 bases from J, with 12 bases between. The variable domain in full, completed from reference TRBV7-2 and TRBJ1-5, reads GAGVSQSPSNKVTEKGKDVELRCDPISGHTALYWYRQSLGQGLEFLIYFQGNSAPDKSGLPSDRFSAERTGGSVSTLTIQRTQQEDSAVYLCASSLTPFYSNQPQHFGDGTRLSIL.

CDR3 residues: CASTIWAAGGGNEQFF. The CDR3 DNA reads TGTGCCAGCACCATCTGGGCGGCGGGGGGTGGGAATGAGCAGTTCTTC. The gene calls are TRBV7-2 and TRBJ2-1; the match to TRBD2 covers 8 bases. V dropped 7 bases and J dropped 7; count of bases not matched to a gene: 15. The CDR3 is 16 residues long. From germline, CDR1 is SGHTA and CDR2 FQGNSA.